This T cell receptor (beta chain) was obtained from a study of blood T cells in healthy people across ages. This clonotype turned up a few times. The antigen is not known. It was with a sample-barcoded 5' primer and a J-beta primer mix that a second PCR of roughly 6 to 12 cycles was run. TCRdb redid the calling of the 5' RACE reads with MiXCR, one entry per CDR3 protein. The sample includes around 990,000 distinct CDR3 sequences, under 30% of them seen just once. Germline V lookup: CDR1 MGHRA, CDR2 YSYEKL. There are 16 residues in the CDR3. Investigators took roughly 10 milliliters of peripheral blood from every donor. The study's findings and limits: Per-million-T-cell TCR beta diversity fell roughly linearly with age.

The same sample was also studied in work on T cells of mothers and their children.

The receptor's source is a girl aged 2 to 9 in good health. The sequenced sample consisted of blood. The chain links TRBV4-1 to TRBJ2-5, with TRBD2 matching over 13 bases. The J call could be wrong; TRBJ2-7 is a better fit for the DNA end. The CDR3 loop is CASSPMTSGRNYEQYF. CDR3 DNA: TGCGCCAGCAGCCCGATGACTAGCGGGAGGAACTACGAGCAGTACTTC.